Detailed here is one T cell receptor (beta chain). This clone was observed once. Its antigen target is currently unknown. No base quality information exists; no much larger clone differs at one position. Counted from cysteine to phenylalanine, this CDR3 has 15 amino acids. The retained sequence is limited to the CDR3, 45 bases, with the frame set at the first base. V is cut by 1 base and J by 5 bases, and the space between the germline ends is 15 bases. According to the germline V gene (reference sequence), CDR1 reads SGHNT and CDR2 reads YYREEE. This sample is drawn from a study of blood T cell repertoires in COVID-19 (dated by TCRdb to the early 2020s). General notes on the study: The collaborator samples originated in the United States, Italy and Spain and spanned the acute and convalescent phases of COVID-19. Where HLA class I and class II types were available, the types were taken from metadata supplied by the sample provider, not from assay-based typing. The repertoires were made available in a free public database intended to serve as a resource for research on the immune response to SARS-CoV-2. A de-identified subject ID, COVID-19 status, age in years and sex were almost always included in the sample metadata. The dataset comprised deeply sampled blood TCRbeta repertoires from subjects exposed to, actively infected with, or recovered from COVID-19. The samples were drawn from the first 160 participants of the ongoing ImmuneRACE study and from 1,254 subjects provided by 6 global collaborators. The material from the prospective study consisted of cDNA or gDNA derived from T cells, B-cell-depleted T cells, or PBMCs. General conclusions and limits of the study: The quantity of clinical and demographic metadata differed by source and by participant and was supplied without curation.

TCRbeta CDR3 regions were amplified from genomic DNA by means of the immunoSEQ Assay, a bias-controlled multiplex PCR. Regarding the original processing steps: Nucleated cell counts per sample were estimated from amplification of reference gene primers within the assay. To quantify the absolute abundance of each unique TCRbeta CDR3 rearrangement, sequence reads were collapsed and filtered. For each sample, productive Simpson clonality was calculated by taking the square root of Simpson's diversity index across productive rearrangements. This is the immuneACCESS table as TCRdb keeps it, with only in-frame sequences that have V and J called. A part of the clones is gone; compared with another copy, unresolved V genes explain less than half, and the rest is unexplained. V, J and clone size are those of that table, while D and trimming were read from the DNA. Present in this sample are approximately 440,000 clones, roughly 88% of which were seen just once. Under 0.7% of the sample lies in the top ten.

Participants in the prospective study were enrolled through a virtual design, were aged 18 to 89 years, and lived in about 25 United States geographic areas. In the prospective study, participants were assigned to cohorts based on the clinical history participants reported in a screening survey and a study questionnaire. Recovered participants in ImmuneRACE Cohort 3 were defined as having two consecutive negative NP/OP PCR tests, clearance from a healthcare professional, or resolution of symptoms. Each participant in the prospective study had whole blood, serum and a nasopharyngeal or oropharyngeal swab collected by mobile phlebotomists. Participants in the prospective study had the option to provide additional blood draws and questionnaires over an approximately 2-month period. Blood samples from the prospective study were shipped frozen or at room temperature prior to DNA extraction.

The clonotype was recovered from a man aged 18 to 30 who had recovered from COVID-19. The sample taken for sequencing was PBMCs or T cells enriched from blood (not recorded which). Rearrangement joined TRBV5-4 to TRBJ2-5, and perhaps TRBD2 as D gene, on 6 matching bases. In nucleotide form, the sequence is TGTGCCAGCAGCTTGTATACTGGGGAGGAGGAGACCCAGTACTTC. Its protein reads: CASSLYTGEEETQYF.